Presented here are 18 T cell receptor beta chains from one specimen sequenced in a study of early T cells in non-severe SARS-CoV-2 infection. TCRdb processed the 5' RACE reads anew with MiXCR; each CDR3 protein has one entry. Of around 57,000 distinct CDR3 sequences detected, under 15% appear once; the ten largest clones hold roughly 4.5%. The sample was whole blood. The source of these receptors is an adult who was a healthcare worker with PCR-confirmed SARS-CoV-2 infection or an uninfected control (not recorded which).

The V gene is TRBV20-1, the J gene TRBJ2-1; TRBD2 matches 7 bases. The CDR3 has 14 residues. The J segment lost 6 bases and the V segment lost 1 base, leaving 6 bases of the junction unmatched. Germline V gene lookup returns CDR1 DFQATT and CDR2 SNEGSKA (reference sequence). CDR3 coding DNA: TGCAGTGCTAGAGTTAGCGGGCCCAGCAATGAGCAGTTCTTC. Translated: CSARVSGPSNEQFF.

This clonotype has ten or more counts. The chain couples TRBV29-1 to TRBJ1-5, with no clear D. CDR1 and CDR2 (germline): SQVTM, ANQGSEA. The CDR3 covers 13 residues. Trimming took 4 bases from V and 7 from J, leaving 14 bases between them. The CDR3, as DNA: TGCAGCGTTGGTGGCGGACGGGGACAGCCCCAGCATTTT. This encodes CSVGGGRGQPQHF.

This clonotype came up many times. The rearrangement links TRBV29-1 to TRBJ2-7, with D possibly TRBD1 on 5 matching bases. CDR1 is SQVTM, CDR2 ANQGSEA, per germline. This CDR3 is 12 amino acids long. V gave up 3 bases and J gave up 5 bases, with 11 bases separating them. The CDR3 is CSVDGARDEQYF. The CDR3 coding sequence is TGCAGCGTTGATGGGGCTCGGGACGAGCAGTACTTC.

This clonotype was counted many times. The V gene is TRBV4-3, the J gene TRBJ2-3, with D hard to call. Germline CDR1 LGHNA, CDR2 YSLEER. CDR3 length equals 14 residues. V lost 0 bases, J lost 3 bases, and 7 bases lay in between. CDR3 nucleotides: TGCGCCAGCAGCCAAGATCGGCGGACAGATACGCAGTATTTT. Its translation: CASSQDRRTDTQYF.

This clonotype was picked up many times. The chain couples TRBV29-1 to TRBJ2-5; perhaps TRBD2 as D (6 bases). There are 13 residues in the CDR3. Germline V lookup: CDR1 SQVTM, CDR2 ANQGSEA. V was clipped by 5 bases and J by 5 bases, with 15 bases between them. CDR3 amino acids: CSVLPGVRETQYF. In DNA, the CDR3 is TGCAGCGTTTTACCGGGAGTCCGGGAGACCCAGTACTTC.

The rearrangement links TRBV12-3 or TRBV12-4 to TRBJ2-7, with 7 bases that match TRBD2. This CDR3 spans 16 amino acids. J lost 5 bases, V lost 1 base, and 11 bases had no gene match. The CDR3 here is CASSLGLGGSYNEQYF. The CDR3 coding sequence is TGTGCCAGCAGTTTAGGGTTGGGCGGGAGTTATAACGAGCAGTACTTC.

This chain uses TRBV3-1 with TRBJ1-2; no clear D gene. V dropped 1 base and J dropped 2 bases, with 5 bases sitting between them. The CDR3 has 13 amino acids. CDR1 is LGHDT and CDR2 is YNNKEL in the germline V gene (reference sequence). The CDR3 here is CASSQGGNYGYTF. CDR3 in DNA: TGTGCCAGCAGCCAAGGAGGGAACTATGGCTACACCTTC.

In this sample, this clonotype turned up once. The chain carries TRBV29-1 and TRBJ1-5, with TRBD1 matching over 7 bases. In germline, CDR1 is SQVTM, CDR2 ANQGSEA. With V trimmed by 4 bases and J by 0 bases, 3 bases remained unmatched. The CDR3 runs 14 residues. The CDR3 sequence is CSVGGTDSNQPQHF. In DNA form, the CDR3 reads TGCAGCGTTGGGGGGACAGATAGCAATCAGCCCCAGCATTTT.

This clonotype was observed at least ten times. The chain couples TRBV29-1 to TRBJ1-5, with TRBD1 matching over 7 bases. The CDR3 has 12 residues. After removal of 7 bases from V and 0 bases from J, the junction contained 0 bases not matched to a gene. Per germline, CDR1 SQVTM and CDR2 ANQGSEA. CDR3 in DNA: TGCAGCGAGGGGGCTAGCAATCAGCCCCAGCATTTT. Translated, it gives CSEGASNQPQHF.

This clonotype occurred many times. The J gene is TRBJ1-1, the V gene TRBV24-1, with 7 nucleotides matching TRBD1. The V and J ends lost 0 bases and 0 bases, in that order; junction bases with no gene match: 3. The V gene's germline CDR1 is KGHDR and CDR2 SFDVKD. This CDR3 contains 16 residues. CDR3 nucleotides: TGTGCCACCAGTGATTTGGGGACAGCACTGAACACTGAAGCTTTCTTT. This sequence encodes CATSDLGTALNTEAFF.

This clonotype was seen a few times. The chain joins TRBV5-6 to TRBJ2-1; D call uncertain. CDR3 length: 13 amino acids. The V end lost 1 base, the J end lost 8 bases, and 10 bases lay between the germline ends. The germline CDR1 and CDR2 sequences are SGHDT and YYEEEE. CDR3 in amino acids: CASSLQDEDEQFF. The CDR3, as DNA: TGTGCCAGCAGCTTGCAGGATGAGGATGAGCAGTTCTTC.

This chain uses TRBV28 with TRBJ2-1; D unclear. The germline V and J ends were trimmed by 6 bases and 0 bases, with 9 bases remaining between them. The CDR3 consists of 14 residues. Germline V gene lookup returns CDR1 MDHEN and CDR2 SYDVKM. In nucleotides, the CDR3 is TGTGCCAGCAGCCCCTTGGGCTCCTACAATGAGCAGTTCTTC. Protein product: CASSPLGSYNEQFF.

This clonotype was counted at least ten times. The V and J genes are TRBV5-4 and TRBJ2-7; 8 positions match TRBD2. Germline CDR1 is SGHNT and CDR2 is YYREEE (reference sequence). The CDR3 consists of 15 residues. Trimming took 3 bases from V and 4 from J; bases not matched to a gene: 9. CDR3 sequence reads: CASSSGSGGPYEQYF. The CDR3 nucleotides read TGTGCCAGCAGCTCCGGATCGGGGGGGCCTTACGAGCAGTACTTC.

This clonotype was seen a few times. This sequence joins TRBV5-1 and TRBJ2-3; D could derive from TRBD1 or TRBD2 (5 bases each). CDR1 SGHRS and CDR2 YFSETQ come from the germline V gene. Trimming took off 4 bases at V and 0 bases at J, with 15 bases between the two ends. The CDR3 has 16 amino acids. DNA of the CDR3: TGCGCCAGCAGCCGGGGACGGTTTACTAGCACAGATACGCAGTATTTT. Its translation is CASSRGRFTSTDTQYF.

This clonotype was counted ten times or more. This rearrangement joins TRBV6-6 to TRBJ1-1, with TRBD1 as a possible D gene (5 bases). The germline V gene has CDR1 MNHNY and CDR2 SVGAGI (reference sequence). V lost 6 bases to trimming and J lost 0 bases, with 11 bases between them. The CDR3 is 14 residues long. The CDR3 nucleotides are TGTGCCAGCAGACCGGGGCGCTTGAACACTGAAGCTTTCTTT. This codes for CASRPGRLNTEAFF.

This clonotype was seen at least ten times. This chain links TRBV7-9 with TRBJ1-1; TRBD1 aligns across 7 bases. V shed 5 bases and J 9 bases; nucleotides not matched to a gene: 6. The CDR3 has 12 amino acids. Germline V gene data show CDR1 as SEHNR and CDR2 as FQNEAQ (reference sequence). The CDR3 loop reads CASSPLQGQAFF. The CDR3 DNA is TGTGCCAGCAGCCCGTTACAGGGGCAAGCTTTCTTT.

This clonotype came up once. CDR3 protein: CASSALSGANVLTF. CDR3 sequence (DNA): TGTGCCAGCAGTGCGCTCTCTGGGGCCAACGTCCTGACTTTC. The rearrangement links TRBV6-5 to TRBJ2-6; D is uncertain. The CDR3 sequence is 14 residues long. V was cut by 5 bases and J by 0 bases, with 5 bases left in between. Germline loops: CDR1 MNHEY, CDR2 SVGAGI.

This clonotype showed up just a few times. This sequence joins TRBV20-1 and TRBJ1-1; D gene unclear. The V and J ends lost 4 bases and 0 bases respectively, with 6 bases between them. The CDR3 runs to 12 residues. Germline CDR1 DFQATT, CDR2 SNEGSKA (reference sequence). CDR3 coding DNA: TGCAGTGCTACGCGGGTGAACACTGAAGCTTTCTTT. Amino acid sequence: CSATRVNTEAFF.